Listed here are 26 T cell receptor beta chains from one sample, sequenced in a study of shared T cell receptors in the human thymus. TCRdb's table, derived via immunoSEQ multiplex PCR, lists solely in-frame clones and lacks some. The repertoire has hundreds of thousands of clones, more than 75% of them found once; the top ten carry roughly 0.0094%. The sample also formed part of further work on human thymus T cells.

Source material: thymocytes. Source of these receptors: a boy under two years old with a congenital heart defect.

This sequence joins TRBV11-2 and TRBJ2-7; D may be TRBD2 (6 bases). V lost 5 bases and J 2 bases, leaving 19 bases between the germline ends. The CDR3 has 16 amino acids. CDR1 and CDR2 (germline): SGHAT, FQNNGV. The CDR3 region is CASSPNGTLAAYEQYF. The DNA for the CDR3 is TGTGCCAGCAGCCCGAACGGGACTCTGGCGGCCTACGAGCAGTACTTC.

The rearrangement links TRBV19 to TRBJ1-6; D is possibly TRBD1 (6 bases). CDR3 size: 14 residues. V lost 3 bases and J 10 bases, leaving 13 bases between the germline ends. Germline values: CDR1 LNHDA, CDR2 SQIVND (reference sequence). The CDR3 loop reads CASSMGGAGSPLHF. CDR3 in DNA: TGTGCCAGTAGTATGGGGGGGGCTGGATCACCCCTCCACTTT.

The rearrangement uses TRBV25-1 and TRBJ1-3; 7 bases map to TRBD1. The CDR3 has 15 residues. Trimming took 2 bases from V and 2 from J; bases not matched to a gene: 3. Germline loops: CDR1 MGHDK, CDR2 SYGVNS. CDR3 bases: TGTGCCAGCAGTGAACGACAGGGAGCTGGAAACACCATATATTTT. This encodes CASSERQGAGNTIYF.

This chain joins TRBV28 and TRBJ2-2; a possible D gene is TRBD1 (6 bases). This CDR3 comprises 15 residues. The V gene's germline CDR1 is MDHEN and CDR2 SYDVKM. V lost 3 bases and J 2 bases, leaving 10 bases between the germline ends. The CDR3 sequence: CASSLWTDNTGELFF. The CDR3 bases are TGTGCCAGCAGTTTGTGGACAGATAACACCGGGGAGCTGTTTTTT.

The CDR3 DNA sequence: TGTGCCAGCAGTACGCCAACCGGGACAGGGAACACCATATATTTT. Translating gives CASSTPTGTGNTIYF. The chain joins TRBV6-5 to TRBJ1-3; 9 nucleotides match TRBD1. Trimming at V came to 5 bases and at J to 7 bases, leaving 9 bases not matched to a gene. CDR1 and CDR2 (germline): MNHEY, SVGAGI. This CDR3 spans 15 amino acids.

This clone occurred once. J is TRBJ2-7 and V is TRBV27; D uncertain. This CDR3 has 13 residues. In germline, CDR1 is MNHEY, CDR2 SMNVEV (reference sequence). Trimming cost V 8 bases and J 2 bases, with 13 bases left between them. The chain's CDR3 is CASGGQFPYEQYF. CDR3 in DNA: TGTGCCAGCGGTGGGCAGTTTCCCTACGAGCAGTACTTC.

This rearrangement joins TRBV10-2 to TRBJ2-2; TRBD1 aligns across 8 bases. V was clipped by 8 bases and J by 5 bases; unmatched bases: 13. This CDR3 region has 16 residues. Germline-derived CDR1 and CDR2 are WSHSY and SAAADI. The CDR3 nucleotides read TGCGCCAGCTCCCGCCAGACAGGGGATTATACCGGGGAGCTGTTTTTT. Translation: CASSRQTGDYTGELFF.

This chain connects TRBV15 to TRBJ2-3; 11 nucleotides agree with TRBD2. V shed 0 bases and J 4 bases; nucleotides not matched to a gene: 9. Germline loops: CDR1 LNHNV, CDR2 YYDKDF (reference sequence). The CDR3 sequence is 18 residues long. This chain's CDR3 is CATSRDTTSGRTPDTQYF. Written as DNA, the CDR3 is TGTGCCACCAGCAGAGATACCACTAGCGGGAGAACCCCAGATACGCAGTATTTT.

The chain joins TRBV15 to TRBJ1-2, with D perhaps TRBD1 (5 bases). There are 20 residues in the CDR3. Germline-derived CDR1 and CDR2 are LNHNV and YYDKDF (reference sequence). V was trimmed by 3 bases and J by 6 bases, leaving 32 bases between them. CDR3 nucleotides: TGTGCCACCAGCAGTGAAAACCGCGGGGACTCCGAAGGGCGCAGCGATGGCTACACCTTC. This codes for CATSSENRGDSEGRSDGYTF.

The chain recombines TRBV6-1 with TRBJ2-3, with 7 positions matching TRBD2. The CDR3 runs to 17 residues. CDR1 is MNHNS, CDR2 SASEGT, per germline. The V gene end was trimmed by 3 bases and the J gene end by 5 bases; junction bases not matched to a gene: 14. CDR3 protein: CASSEPLGGRREDTQYF. In DNA form, the CDR3 reads TGTGCCAGCAGTGAGCCCCTGGGCGGGAGAAGGGAAGATACGCAGTATTTT.

J is TRBJ1-2 and V is TRBV10-3, with D perhaps matching TRBD1 (5 bases). Germline V lookup: CDR1 ENHRY, CDR2 SYGVKD. Trimming shortened V by 10 bases and J by 4 bases, and 16 bases separated the two germline ends. The CDR3 runs to 13 residues. This chain's CDR3 is CATGETASYGYTF. CDR3 sequence (DNA): TGTGCCACCGGTGAGACAGCCTCCTATGGCTACACCTTC.

The J gene is TRBJ1-5, the V gene TRBV4-1; D perhaps matches TRBD1 (6 bases). CDR3 length: 15 amino acids. Per the germline V gene, CDR1 is MGHRA and CDR2 is YSYEKL. The germline V and J ends were trimmed by 3 bases and 3 bases, with 12 bases remaining between them. The CDR3 DNA reads TGCGCCAGCAGCCAGACCGGGACACACAATCAGCCCCAGCATTTT. Translating it yields CASSQTGTHNQPQHF.

The V gene is TRBV7-9, the J gene TRBJ2-2; TRBD2 matches 13 bases. The junction had 9 bases not matched to a gene; V was cut back by 4 bases and J by 4 bases. This CDR3 is 18 amino acids long. Germline CDR1 is SEHNR and CDR2 is FQNEAQ (reference sequence). The CDR3 DNA sequence: TGTGCCAGCAGCTCCTTACTAGCGGGGGGGCATTGCACCGGGGAGCTGTTTTTT. It yields the protein CASSSLLAGGHCTGELFF.

This chain uses TRBV6-1 with TRBJ2-1; the D gene is possibly TRBD1 (5 bases). This CDR3 has 13 residues. Germline-derived CDR1 and CDR2 are MNHNS and SASEGT. Trimming took 10 bases from V and 3 from J, leaving 13 bases between them. This CDR3 reads CAIQGASYNEQFF. CDR3 coding DNA: TGTGCCATCCAAGGGGCAAGCTACAATGAGCAGTTCTTC.

The J gene is TRBJ2-5, the V gene TRBV2; TRBD1 aligns across 7 bases. The end of the DNA fits TRBJ2-7 better, so the J call may be wrong. Germline CDR1 SNHLY, CDR2 FYNNEI. CDR3 size: 14 residues. CDR3 amino acids: CASNRDSDHYEQYF. CDR3 in DNA: TGTGCCAGCAACCGGGACAGCGATCACTACGAGCAGTACTTC.

This clone was detected once. The rearrangement links TRBV27 to TRBJ2-7; 7 nucleotides agree with TRBD2. Per the germline V gene, CDR1 is MNHEY and CDR2 is SMNVEV (reference sequence). CDR3 length: 14 amino acids. J lost 4 bases, V lost 6 bases, and 9 bases had no gene match. Here the CDR3 DNA reads TGTGCCAGCAGGTTGAGCGGGACCACGTACGAGCAGTACTTC. Encoded protein: CASRLSGTTYEQYF.

This clone was observed a few times. Distinct nucleotide sequences in the sample also encode this CDR3. The chain joins TRBV29-1 to TRBJ2-5; no clear D gene. Trimming took 4 bases from V and 4 from J, leaving 4 bases between them. CDR1 is SQVTM and CDR2 is ANQGSEA in the germline V gene. The CDR3 spans 10 residues. The CDR3 nucleotides are TGCAGCGTTGGGGCAGAGACCCAGTACTTC. This encodes CSVGAETQYF.

The V gene is TRBV7-4, the J gene TRBJ2-2; TRBD2 aligns across 7 bases. This CDR3 comprises 14 residues. The ends lost 8 bases at V and 10 bases at J; junction bases unmatched: 13. Germline V CDR1 and CDR2: SGHVT, SQSDAQ. The CDR3 protein is CASRGSGNAEELFF. The CDR3 region has the DNA TGTGCCAGCCGCGGGAGTGGGAACGCCGAGGAGCTGTTTTTT.

Only one count was recorded for this clone. The DNA of the CDR3 is TGTGCCAGCAGTTTATCAGGAAATAGCTCCTACGAGCAGTACTTC. It encodes CASSLSGNSSYEQYF. The gene calls are TRBV28 and TRBJ2-7, with unresolved D. Germline CDR1 is MDHEN and CDR2 is SYDVKM. The germline V and J ends were trimmed by 1 base and 0 bases, with 10 bases remaining between them. The CDR3 sequence is 15 residues long.

The chain links TRBV27 to TRBJ2-5; TRBD2 matches at 14 bases. Germline CDR1 and CDR2: MNHEY and SMNVEV (reference sequence). CDR3 size: 14 residues. The V segment lost 7 bases and the J segment 3 bases; nucleotides outside the gene matches: 1. CDR3 residues: CASKTSGREETQYF. In nucleotides, the CDR3 is TGTGCCAGCAAGACTAGCGGGAGGGAAGAGACCCAGTACTTC.

The V call is TRBV14, the J call TRBJ2-2, with a tentative D call TRBD2 (7 bases). Trimming pared 2 bases from V and 0 bases from J, leaving 16 bases between. The CDR3 loop spans 18 amino acids. The germline V gene has CDR1 SGHDN and CDR2 FVKESK. The CDR3 DNA follows: TGTGCCAGCAGCCAACCTAAAGCGGGACACACGAACACCGGGGAGCTGTTTTTT. This encodes CASSQPKAGHTNTGELFF.

The chain recombines TRBV28 with TRBJ1-4, with D perhaps matching TRBD1 (5 bases). V gave up 6 bases and J gave up 2 bases, with 10 bases separating them. This CDR3 has 14 residues. CDR1 and CDR2 (germline): MDHEN, SYDVKM. The CDR3 sequence is CASSLNRTNEKLFF. The CDR3 DNA reads as TGTGCCAGCAGCCTTAACAGGACTAATGAAAAACTGTTTTTT.

This clone was detected once. CDR3 sequence (DNA): TGTGCCAGCAGCTCAACCGGGACAGGCGACACTGAAGCTTTCTTT. It translates to CASSSTGTGDTEAFF. The J gene is TRBJ1-1, the V gene TRBV13; 8 bases fit TRBD1. CDR1 PRHDT and CDR2 FYEKMQ come from the germline V gene (reference sequence). The CDR3 runs 15 residues. V lost 4 bases, J lost 3 bases, and 7 bases stayed unmatched. Supplemented by reference TRBV13 and TRBJ1-1, the full variable domain reads AAGVIQSPRHLIKEKRETATLKCYPIPRHDTVYWYQQGPGQDPQFLISFYEKMQSDKGSIPDRFSAQQFSDYHSELNMSSLELGDSALYFCASSSTGTGDTEAFFGQGTRLTVV.

The rearrangement uses TRBV7-2 and TRBJ1-5, with no clear D. The CDR3 covers 14 residues. The germline V gene encodes CDR1 SGHTA and CDR2 FQGNSA. V was trimmed by 5 bases and J by 2 bases, leaving 10 bases between them. CDR3 sequence (DNA): TGTGCCAGCAGCCTAGGTGGCCGCAATCAGCCCCAGCATTTT. This sequence encodes CASSLGGRNQPQHF.

The rearrangement joins TRBV15 to TRBJ2-7; 10 bases fit TRBD1. Germline CDR1 LNHNV, CDR2 YYDKDF (reference sequence). The CDR3 is 16 amino acids. Germline trimming cut 0 bases from V and 5 bases from J; bases unmatched to any gene: 7. In DNA, the CDR3 is TGTGCCACCAGCAGAGATCCGCCCGGGACAGGGGACGAGCAGTACTTC. Translated: CATSRDPPGTGDEQYF.

In nucleotides, the CDR3 is TGCGCCAGCAGCCAAGATCTGGGGCAATCCGGGACAGGGTGGGACACTGAAGCTTTCTTT. Translated: CASSQDLGQSGTGWDTEAFF. This chain uses TRBV4-3 with TRBJ1-1; 9 nucleotides line up with TRBD1. The trim removed 0 bases at V and 3 bases at J, leaving 17 bases unmatched. CDR1 is LGHNA, CDR2 YSLEER, per germline. The CDR3 covers 20 residues.